This record covers a single TCR beta chain. This specimen comes from a study of PD-L1 blockade in urothelial cancer. Study-wide background: Patients with male sex and bladder-origin urothelial cancer accounted for about 85% of the roughly 29 enrolled.

The CDR3 loop spans 14 amino acids. Germline V gene data show CDR1 as MNHEY and CDR2 as SVGAGI. The ends were cut back, 5 bases at V and 4 bases at J, with 14 bases in the middle. PCRs were each spiked with synthetic TCR analog templates. The protocol was immunoSEQ multiplex PCR, while the TCRdb copy is restricted to in-frame clones and leaves out a portion. The sample has roughly 24,000 clones; about 86% are singletons. The sequence was obtained from a man aged 60 to 69 with urothelial cancer. The input for sequencing was PBMCs, taken around atezolizumab (anti-PD-L1) treatment. The chain employs TRBV6-5 and TRBJ1-2, with D tentatively TRBD1 (6 bases). The CDR3 DNA reads as TGTGCCAGCAGTACCGAGCTGGGGGCCTATGGCTACACCTTC. Residues: CASSTELGAYGYTF.